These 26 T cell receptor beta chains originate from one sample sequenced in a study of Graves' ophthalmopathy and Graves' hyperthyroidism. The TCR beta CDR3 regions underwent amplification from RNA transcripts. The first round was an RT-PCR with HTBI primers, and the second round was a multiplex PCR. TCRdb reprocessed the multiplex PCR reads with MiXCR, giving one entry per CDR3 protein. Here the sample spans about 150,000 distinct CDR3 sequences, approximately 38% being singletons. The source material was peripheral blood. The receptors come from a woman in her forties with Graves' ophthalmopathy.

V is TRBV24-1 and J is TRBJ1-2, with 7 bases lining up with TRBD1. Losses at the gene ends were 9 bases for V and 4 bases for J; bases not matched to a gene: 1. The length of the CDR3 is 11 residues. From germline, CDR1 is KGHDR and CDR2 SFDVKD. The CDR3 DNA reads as TGTGCCACCGGGGACAGCTATGGCTACACCTTC. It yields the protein CATGDSYGYTF.

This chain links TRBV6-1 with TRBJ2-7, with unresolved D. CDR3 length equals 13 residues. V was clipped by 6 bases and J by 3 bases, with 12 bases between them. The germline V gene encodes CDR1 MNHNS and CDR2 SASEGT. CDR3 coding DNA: TGTGCCAGCAGAGTTGAGGAGAGCTACGAGCAGTACTTC. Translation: CASRVEESYEQYF.

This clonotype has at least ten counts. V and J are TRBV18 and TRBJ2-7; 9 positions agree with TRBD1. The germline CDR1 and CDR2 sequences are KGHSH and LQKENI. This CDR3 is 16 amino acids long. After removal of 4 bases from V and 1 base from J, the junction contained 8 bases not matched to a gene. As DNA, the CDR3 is TGTGCCAGCTCACGCACCGGGACAGGGCTATCCTACGAGCAGTACTTC. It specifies CASSRTGTGLSYEQYF.

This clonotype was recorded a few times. The CDR3 is CASTTQWDREAYGYTF. CDR3 DNA: TGTGCCAGCACCACCCAATGGGACAGGGAGGCCTATGGCTACACCTTC. The chain carries TRBV28 and TRBJ1-2; TRBD1 matches at 9 bases. Germline loops: CDR1 MDHEN, CDR2 SYDVKM. V was pared by 7 bases and J by 4 bases, with 13 bases of the junction left unmatched. This CDR3 has 16 residues.

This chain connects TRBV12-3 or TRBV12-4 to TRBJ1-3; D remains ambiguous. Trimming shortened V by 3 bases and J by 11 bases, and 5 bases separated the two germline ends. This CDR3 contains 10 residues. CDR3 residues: CASSFQAIYF. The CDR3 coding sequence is TGTGCCAGCAGTTTTCAGGCCATATATTTT.

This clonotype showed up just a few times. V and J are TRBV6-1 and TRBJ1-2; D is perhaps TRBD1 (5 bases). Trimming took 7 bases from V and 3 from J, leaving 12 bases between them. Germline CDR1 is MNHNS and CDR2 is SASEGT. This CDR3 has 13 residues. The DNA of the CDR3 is TGTGCCAGCACACCTGGGGGGTACTATGGCTACACCTTC. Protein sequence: CASTPGGYYGYTF.

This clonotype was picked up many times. The CDR3 region is CASSVAPFLGYGYTF. CDR3 in DNA: TGTGCCAGCAGCGTAGCCCCATTCCTGGGGTATGGCTACACCTTC. V gene TRBV9 combines with J gene TRBJ1-2; no definite D call. From germline, CDR1 is SGDLS and CDR2 YYNGEE. The CDR3 contains 15 residues. Trimming pared 0 bases from V and 5 bases from J, leaving 14 bases between. The full variable domain, completed using reference TRBV9 and TRBJ1-2, is DSGVTQTPKHLITATGQRVTLRCSPRSGDLSVYWYQQSLDQGLQFLIQYYNGEERAKGNILERFSAQQFPDLHSELNLSSLELGDSALYFCASSVAPFLGYGYTFGSGTRLTVV.

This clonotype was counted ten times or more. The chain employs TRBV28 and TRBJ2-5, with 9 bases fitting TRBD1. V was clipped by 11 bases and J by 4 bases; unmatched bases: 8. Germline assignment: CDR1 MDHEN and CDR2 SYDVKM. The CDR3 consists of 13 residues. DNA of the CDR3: TGTGCCGGCAAGGACAGGGGAGTAGAGACCCAGTACTTC. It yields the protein CAGKDRGVETQYF.

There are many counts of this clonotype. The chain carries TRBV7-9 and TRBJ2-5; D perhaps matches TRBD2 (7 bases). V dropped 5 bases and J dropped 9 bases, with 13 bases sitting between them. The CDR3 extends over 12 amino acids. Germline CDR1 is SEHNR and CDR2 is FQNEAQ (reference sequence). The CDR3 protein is CASSKGGRPQYF. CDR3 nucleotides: TGTGCCAGCAGCAAGGGGGGGCGACCCCAGTACTTC.

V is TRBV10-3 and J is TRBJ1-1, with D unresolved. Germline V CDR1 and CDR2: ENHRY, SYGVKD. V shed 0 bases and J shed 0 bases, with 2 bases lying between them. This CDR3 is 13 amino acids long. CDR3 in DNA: TGTGCCATCAGTGAGTCGATGAACACTGAAGCTTTCTTT. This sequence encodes CAISESMNTEAFF.

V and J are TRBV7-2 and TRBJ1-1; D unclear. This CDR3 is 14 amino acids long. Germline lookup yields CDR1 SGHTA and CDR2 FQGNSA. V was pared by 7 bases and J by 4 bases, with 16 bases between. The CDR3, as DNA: TGTGCCAGCAACTCCCTAGGAGAATTCACTGAAGCTTTCTTT. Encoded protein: CASNSLGEFTEAFF.

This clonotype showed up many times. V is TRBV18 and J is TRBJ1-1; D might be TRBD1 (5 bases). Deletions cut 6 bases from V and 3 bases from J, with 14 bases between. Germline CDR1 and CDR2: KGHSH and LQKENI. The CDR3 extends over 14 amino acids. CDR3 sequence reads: CASSAGGGHTEAFF. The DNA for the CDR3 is TGTGCCAGCTCCGCGGGGGGAGGTCACACTGAAGCTTTCTTT.

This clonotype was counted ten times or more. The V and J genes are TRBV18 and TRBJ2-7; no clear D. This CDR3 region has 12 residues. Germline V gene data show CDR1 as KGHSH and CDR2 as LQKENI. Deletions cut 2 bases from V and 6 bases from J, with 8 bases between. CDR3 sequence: CASSPGMGEQYF. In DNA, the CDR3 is TGTGCCAGCTCACCAGGAATGGGCGAGCAGTACTTC. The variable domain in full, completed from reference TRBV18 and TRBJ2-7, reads NAGVMQNPRHLVRRRGQEARLRCSPMKGHSHVYWYRQLPEEGLKFMVYLQKENIIDESGMPKERFSAEFPKEGPSILRIQQVVRGDSAAYFCASSPGMGEQYFGPGTRLTVT.

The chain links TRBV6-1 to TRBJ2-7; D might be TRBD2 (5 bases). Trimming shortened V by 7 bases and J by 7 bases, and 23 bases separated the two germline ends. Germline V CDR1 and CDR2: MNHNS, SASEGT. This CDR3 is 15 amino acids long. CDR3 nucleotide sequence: TGTGCCAGCACCCCCCTAGCATCCCCTTCTAAAGAGCAGTACTTC. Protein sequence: CASTPLASPSKEQYF.

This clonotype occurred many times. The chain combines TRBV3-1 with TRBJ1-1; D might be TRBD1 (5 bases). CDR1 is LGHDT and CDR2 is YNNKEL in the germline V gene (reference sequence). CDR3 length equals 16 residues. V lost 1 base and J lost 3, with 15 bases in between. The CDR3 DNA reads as TGTGCCAGCAGCCAAGTAGGAGGGGCGCCTGACACTGAAGCTTTCTTT. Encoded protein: CASSQVGGAPDTEAFF.

The CDR3 bases are TGTGCCAGCAGTTTATGGCAGGGGCGGTCTGAAGCTTTCTTT. It encodes CASSLWQGRSEAFF. This chain joins TRBV28 and TRBJ1-1, with D perhaps TRBD1 (6 bases). Looked up from germline, CDR1 is MDHEN and CDR2 is SYDVKM. CDR3 length equals 14 residues. Deletions cut 0 bases from V and 6 bases from J, with 11 bases between.

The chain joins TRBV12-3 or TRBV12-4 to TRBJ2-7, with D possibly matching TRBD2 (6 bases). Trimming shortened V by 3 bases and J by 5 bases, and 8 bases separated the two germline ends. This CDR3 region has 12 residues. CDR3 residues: CASSFERDEQYF. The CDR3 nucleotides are TGTGCCAGCAGTTTTGAGCGGGACGAGCAGTACTTC.

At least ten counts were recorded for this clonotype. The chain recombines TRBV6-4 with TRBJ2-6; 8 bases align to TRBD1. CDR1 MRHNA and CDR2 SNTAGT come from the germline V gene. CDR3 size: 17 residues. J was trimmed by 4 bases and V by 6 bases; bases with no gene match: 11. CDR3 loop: CASSHGTGLAGANVLTF. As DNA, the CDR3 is TGTGCCAGCAGCCACGGGACAGGATTAGCCGGGGCCAACGTCCTGACTTTC.

The CDR3 DNA sequence: TGTGCCAGCAGTCCCCCGTCCAGCAACGAGCAGTACTTC. This gives the protein CASSPPSSNEQYF. V usage is TRBV7-9 and J usage is TRBJ2-7; no definite D call. Germline values: CDR1 SEHNR, CDR2 FQNEAQ (reference sequence). The CDR3 is made up of 13 amino acids. V was pared by 6 bases and J by 5 bases, with 14 bases between. Full variable domain (remainder filled in from reference TRBV7-9 and TRBJ2-7): DTGVSQNPRHKITKRGQNVTFRCDPISEHNRLYWYRQTLGQGPEFLTYFQNEAQLEKSRLLSDRFSAERPKGSFSTLEIQRTEQGDSAMYLCASSPPSSNEQYFGPGTRLTVT.

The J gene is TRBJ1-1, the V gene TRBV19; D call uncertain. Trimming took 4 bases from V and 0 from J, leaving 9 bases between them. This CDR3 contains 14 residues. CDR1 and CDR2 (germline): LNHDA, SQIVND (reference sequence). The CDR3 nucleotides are TGTGCCAGTAGTAGTCAGCTGGTGAACACTGAAGCTTTCTTT. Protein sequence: CASSSQLVNTEAFF.

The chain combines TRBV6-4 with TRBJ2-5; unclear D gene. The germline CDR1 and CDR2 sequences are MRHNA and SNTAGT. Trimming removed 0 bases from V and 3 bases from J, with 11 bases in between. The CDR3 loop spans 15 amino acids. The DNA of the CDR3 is TGTGCCAGCAGTGACTCAGAAACAGATGAAGAGACCCAGTACTTC. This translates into CASSDSETDEETQYF.

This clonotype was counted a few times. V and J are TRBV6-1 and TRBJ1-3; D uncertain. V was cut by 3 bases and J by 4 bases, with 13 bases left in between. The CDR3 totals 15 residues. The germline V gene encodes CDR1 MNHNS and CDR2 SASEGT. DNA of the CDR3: TGTGCCAGCAGTGACCGGACCTCAAGAGGAAACACCATATATTTT. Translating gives CASSDRTSRGNTIYF.

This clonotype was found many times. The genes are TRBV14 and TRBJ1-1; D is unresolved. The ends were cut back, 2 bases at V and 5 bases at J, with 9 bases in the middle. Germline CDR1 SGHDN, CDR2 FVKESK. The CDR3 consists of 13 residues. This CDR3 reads CASSQLRVTEAFF. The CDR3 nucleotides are TGTGCCAGCAGCCAATTAAGGGTTACTGAAGCTTTCTTT. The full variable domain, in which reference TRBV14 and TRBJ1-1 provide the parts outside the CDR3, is EAGVTQFPSHSVIEKGQTVTLRCDPISGHDNLYWYRRVMGKEIKFLLHFVKESKQDESGMPNNRFLAERTGGTYSTLKVQPAELEDSGVYFCASSQLRVTEAFFGQGTRLTVV.

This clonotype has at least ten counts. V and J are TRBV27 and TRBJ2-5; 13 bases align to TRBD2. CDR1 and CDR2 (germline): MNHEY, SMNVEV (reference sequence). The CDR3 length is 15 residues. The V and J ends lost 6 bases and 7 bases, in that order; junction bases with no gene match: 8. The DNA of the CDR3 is TGTGCCAGCAGCGTGACTAGCGGGGGGTTCGGGACCCAGTACTTC. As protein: CASSVTSGGFGTQYF.

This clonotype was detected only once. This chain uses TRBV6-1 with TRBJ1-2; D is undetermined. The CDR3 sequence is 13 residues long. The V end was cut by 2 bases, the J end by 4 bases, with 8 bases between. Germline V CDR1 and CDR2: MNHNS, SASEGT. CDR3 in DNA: TGTGCCAGCAGTGAAATAAACAGCTATGGCTACACCTTC. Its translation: CASSEINSYGYTF.

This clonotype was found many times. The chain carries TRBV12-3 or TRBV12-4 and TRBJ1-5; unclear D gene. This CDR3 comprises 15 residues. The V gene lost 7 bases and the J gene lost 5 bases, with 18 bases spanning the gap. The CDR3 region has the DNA TGTGCCAGCATGCCAACCGGGAACATACATCAGCCCCAGCATTTT. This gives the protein CASMPTGNIHQPQHF.